Below, 10 T cell receptor beta chains from the same sample are listed, as sequenced in a study of control samples from healthy donors and cancer patients. Assay used: immunoSEQ multiplex PCR; TCRdb lists only in-frame clones, some missing. Counted here are tens of thousands of clones, 89% occurring once; the ten biggest clones make up around 5.1%. The sequenced sample consisted of blood. Source of these receptors: a man aged 50 or older in good health.

The count of this clone is one. The V call is TRBV15, the J call TRBJ2-5; 9 bases are shared with TRBD2. Germline CDR1 is LNHNV and CDR2 is YYDKDF (reference sequence). V dropped 0 bases and J dropped 4; count of bases not matched to a gene: 3. The CDR3 totals 15 residues. CDR3 bases: TGTGCCACCAGCAGAGAAGCTAGCGGGGCAGAGACCCAGTACTTC. Translation: CATSREASGAETQYF.

This chain links TRBV28 with TRBJ1-4, with 12 nucleotides matching TRBD1. The CDR3 has 17 amino acids. In germline, CDR1 is MDHEN, CDR2 SYDVKM. Losses at the gene ends were 4 bases for V and 7 bases for J; bases not matched to a gene: 10. CDR3 loop: CASSSPGTGGGGEKLFF. CDR3 coding DNA: TGTGCCAGCAGTTCTCCCGGGACAGGGGGCGGTGGTGAAAAACTGTTTTTT.

Comment on this clone: The germline gene is not matched at one end of the junction; a read error may be the cause. The chain has TRBV4-1 and TRBJ1-4, with D possibly being TRBD1 (5 bases). From germline, CDR1 is MGHRA and CDR2 YSYEKL. The CDR3 runs to 16 residues. The CDR3 sequence is CASSQATAGTSEKLFF. As DNA, the CDR3 is TGCGCCAGCAGCCAAGCCACTGCAGGGACTAGTGAAAAACTGTTTTTT.

The CDR3 region has the DNA TGCGCCAGCAGTGAAGGGACAGAGACCCAGTACTTC. It specifies CASSEGTETQYF. The genes are TRBV10-2 and TRBJ2-5; D possibly uses TRBD1 or TRBD2 (5 bases each). With 3 bases removed from V and 4 bases from J, the gap between germline ends came to 6 bases. Germline assignment: CDR1 WSHSY and CDR2 SAAADI. This CDR3 has 12 amino acids.

V and J are TRBV6-5 and TRBJ2-5, with TRBD1 as a possible D gene (6 bases). Germline V gene sequence: CDR1 MNHEY, CDR2 SVGAGI. The CDR3 covers 16 residues. Trimming removed 2 bases at V and 4 bases at J, with 17 bases between. DNA of the CDR3: TGTGCCAGCAGTTACAACCGGGACACCGGTGGAGAGACCCAGTACTTC. Encoded protein: CASSYNRDTGGETQYF.

The rearrangement joins TRBV4-1 to TRBJ2-7; D is ambiguous. The ends were cut back, 2 bases at V and 6 bases at J, with 23 bases in the middle. CDR1 and CDR2 from the germline V gene are MGHRA and YSYEKL. The CDR3 is made up of 17 amino acids. The CDR3 bases are TGCGCCAGCAGCCAAACCAGGTCCGAGGCGGACCGTCGCGAGCAGTACTTC. Amino acid sequence: CASSQTRSEADRREQYF.

The chain links TRBV6-5 to TRBJ1-2; the D is unclear. The germline CDR1 and CDR2 sequences are MNHEY and SVGAGI. Trimming took off 6 bases at V and 5 bases at J, with 7 bases between the two ends. There are 11 residues in the CDR3. CDR3 in DNA: TGTGCCAGCAGGGGGATGTATGGCTACACCTTC. It translates to CASRGMYGYTF.

In regard to this clone: Other DNA sequences from this sample encode an identical CDR3 as well. The V call is TRBV10-2, the J call TRBJ2-7; D gene ambiguous. CDR1 and CDR2 from the germline V gene are WSHSY and SAAADI. The ends were cut back, 6 bases at V and 0 bases at J, with 18 bases in the middle. This CDR3 has 16 residues. The CDR3 DNA sequence: TGCGCCAGCAGACCGGCCGAGTGGGGAAGCTCCTACGAGCAGTACTTC. Amino acids: CASRPAEWGSSYEQYF.

The genes are TRBV6-1 and TRBJ2-7; TRBD1 matches 9 bases. In germline, CDR1 is MNHNS, CDR2 SASEGT. The ends lost 2 bases at V and 2 bases at J; junction bases unmatched: 4. The CDR3 is 15 residues long. The CDR3 nucleotides are TGTGCCAGCAGTGAAACCGGGACAGGGACCTACGAGCAGTACTTC. Encoded protein: CASSETGTGTYEQYF.

This chain joins TRBV5-1 and TRBJ1-1, with 9 bases fitting TRBD1. Germline V gene data show CDR1 as SGHRS and CDR2 as YFSETQ. The CDR3 sequence is 16 residues long. The V segment lost 1 base and the J segment 4 bases; nucleotides outside the gene matches: 8. Here the CDR3 DNA reads TGCGCCAGCAGCTTGCCCTTGACAGGGGGTATCACTGAAGCTTTCTTT. This gives the protein CASSLPLTGGITEAFF.